Listed below are T cell receptor beta chains from one sample, sequenced in a study of OX40 agonist ivuxolimab in advanced cancers. Measured with immunoSEQ multiplex PCR; TCRdb has only the in-frame clones, and not every one. The sample consists of more than 90,000 clones, about 80% of them appearing once. The sequenced sample was CD4+ or CD8+ T cells sorted from blood, obtained in a trial of the OX40 agonist ivuxolimab. These receptors were obtained from an adult with an advanced solid tumor such as melanoma, head and neck, liver or kidney cancer. Each CDR3 is given with its conserved first and last residue. The order of the fields is V gene, D gene, CDR3 length, clone size, J gene, CDR3 DNA, CDR3 protein. A D gene is named only where the DNA matches it firmly. Size tells how often a clone was seen (once, few, many) or the class of an expanded clone, and some rows leave it out.

v_call: TRBV4-2
d_call: .
cdr3_length: 14
clone_size: .
j_call: TRBJ1-2
cdr3_nt: TGTGCCAGCAGCTTGCAACAGCTTAACTATGGCTACACCTTC
cdr3_aa: CASSLQQLNYGYTF

v_call: TRBV28
d_call: .
cdr3_length: 12
clone_size: medium-sized
j_call: TRBJ2-1
cdr3_nt: TGTGCCAGCAGTTTATTATCGGGTGAGCAGTTCTTC
cdr3_aa: CASSLLSGEQFF

v_call: TRBV25-1
d_call: .
cdr3_length: 11
clone_size: .
j_call: TRBJ2-1
cdr3_nt: TGTGCCAGCAGCAGGGGGGGAGAGCAGTTCTTC
cdr3_aa: CASSRGGEQFF

v_call: TRBV27
d_call: .
cdr3_length: 15
clone_size: .
j_call: TRBJ1-2
cdr3_nt: TGTGCCAGCAGTTTCGAGACAGCGCCCTTCTATGGCTACACCTTC
cdr3_aa: CASSFETAPFYGYTF

v_call: TRBV11-3
d_call: .
cdr3_length: 15
clone_size: .
j_call: TRBJ2-3
cdr3_nt: TGTGCCAGCAGCAAGGGCAGGGAACCGGCAGATACGCAGTATTTT
cdr3_aa: CASSKGREPADTQYF

v_call: TRBV7-3
d_call: .
cdr3_length: 13
clone_size: .
j_call: TRBJ1-5
cdr3_nt: TGTGCCAGCAGCCTTACAGTGAATCAGCCCCAGCATTTT
cdr3_aa: CASSLTVNQPQHF

v_call: TRBV28
d_call: TRBD1
cdr3_length: 15
clone_size: .
j_call: TRBJ2-5
cdr3_nt: TGTGCCAGCAGTTCCCGGGACAGCGTAGGGGAGACCCAGTACTTC
cdr3_aa: CASSSRDSVGETQYF

v_call: TRBV6-5
d_call: .
cdr3_length: 15
clone_size: .
j_call: TRBJ2-7
cdr3_nt: TGTGCCAGCAGTACTTACAGGGGGACTACCCCCAAGCAGTACTTC
cdr3_aa: CASSTYRGTTPKQYF

v_call: TRBV6-6
d_call: TRBD1
cdr3_length: 15
clone_size: .
j_call: TRBJ2-5
cdr3_nt: TGTGCCAGCAGTGTCCGGACAGGGGGGTCGGAGACCCAGTACTTC
cdr3_aa: CASSVRTGGSETQYF

v_call: TRBV28
d_call: .
cdr3_length: 14
clone_size: .
j_call: TRBJ1-5
cdr3_nt: TGTGCCAGCAGTTTAGCGGCAGGCAATCAGCCCCAGCATTTT
cdr3_aa: CASSLAAGNQPQHF

v_call: TRBV19
d_call: TRBD1
cdr3_length: 15
clone_size: .
j_call: TRBJ1-4
cdr3_nt: TGTGCCAGTAGTGGGACAGACGCAACTAATGAAAAACTGTTTTTT
cdr3_aa: CASSGTDATNEKLFF

v_call: TRBV5-1
d_call: TRBD2
cdr3_length: 18
clone_size: many
j_call: TRBJ2-5
cdr3_nt: TGCGCCAGCAGCTTGGTCGGGGCTAGCGGGACCTCGGGAGAGACCCAGTACTTC
cdr3_aa: CASSLVGASGTSGETQYF

v_call: TRBV5-6
d_call: TRBD1
cdr3_length: 17
clone_size: .
j_call: TRBJ2-1
cdr3_nt: TGTGCCAGCAGCTTGTCCCTGGGACAGGGGGTCTACAATGAGCAGTTCTTC
cdr3_aa: CASSLSLGQGVYNEQFF

v_call: TRBV11-2
d_call: .
cdr3_length: 17
clone_size: .
j_call: TRBJ1-3
cdr3_nt: TGTGCCAGCAGCTCCCCCGGTAGGAGGGTCTCTGGAAACACCATATATTTT
cdr3_aa: CASSSPGRRVSGNTIYF

v_call: TRBV12-5
d_call: TRBD1
cdr3_length: 14
clone_size: .
j_call: TRBJ2-5
cdr3_nt: TGTGCTAGTGGCCTCCGGGACAGTCAAGAGACCCAGTACTTC
cdr3_aa: CASGLRDSQETQYF

v_call: TRBV19
d_call: TRBD1
cdr3_length: 16
clone_size: .
j_call: TRBJ1-4
cdr3_nt: TGTGCCAGTAGTGCGGGACAGGGGGCAACTAATGAAAAACTGTTTTTT
cdr3_aa: CASSAGQGATNEKLFF

v_call: TRBV14
d_call: .
cdr3_length: 17
clone_size: .
j_call: TRBJ2-3
cdr3_nt: TGTGCCAGCAGCCAAGGGAGAGGGGCGCGGAGCACAGATACGCAGTATTTT
cdr3_aa: CASSQGRGARSTDTQYF

v_call: TRBV2
d_call: TRBD2
cdr3_length: 14
clone_size: few
j_call: TRBJ2-1
cdr3_nt: TGTGCCAGCAGTGAGTGGCGGGGGGGCGGTGAGCAGTTCTTC
cdr3_aa: CASSEWRGGGEQFF

v_call: TRBV28
d_call: .
cdr3_length: 16
clone_size: .
j_call: TRBJ1-5
cdr3_nt: TGTGCCAGCAGTTTATACAGGGCTAATAGCAATCAGCCCCAGCATTTT
cdr3_aa: CASSLYRANSNQPQHF

v_call: TRBV13
d_call: .
cdr3_length: 14
clone_size: .
j_call: TRBJ2-7
cdr3_nt: TGTGCCAGCAGCTTAGGCCTAGCTGACTACGAGCAGTACTTC
cdr3_aa: CASSLGLADYEQYF

v_call: TRBV27
d_call: TRBD2
cdr3_length: 15
clone_size: .
j_call: TRBJ2-7
cdr3_nt: TGTGCCACCCATCGCCGAAAGGGCGGGGGATACGAGCAGTACTTC
cdr3_aa: CATHRRKGGGYEQYF

v_call: TRBV2
d_call: .
cdr3_length: 13
clone_size: .
j_call: TRBJ2-2
cdr3_nt: TGTGCCAGCCGAACCACCCTCACCGGGGAGCTGTTTTTT
cdr3_aa: CASRTTLTGELFF

v_call: TRBV5-6
d_call: .
cdr3_length: 11
clone_size: .
j_call: TRBJ1-1
cdr3_nt: TGTGCCAGCAGCTTGGCTACTAGCTCGGACTTT
cdr3_aa: CASSLATSSDF

v_call: TRBV27
d_call: .
cdr3_length: 17
clone_size: .
j_call: TRBJ2-1
cdr3_nt: TGTGCCAGCAGCCGCCTGAGTACGAGCAGGGGGGCAGGTGAGCAGTTCTTC
cdr3_aa: CASSRLSTSRGAGEQFF

v_call: TRBV7-6
d_call: .
cdr3_length: 15
clone_size: .
j_call: TRBJ1-1
cdr3_nt: TGTGCCAGCAGCTTAGGGGCAGGGGTGAACACTGAAGCTTTCTTT
cdr3_aa: CASSLGAGVNTEAFF

v_call: TRBV4-1
d_call: .
cdr3_length: 14
clone_size: few
j_call: TRBJ1-1
cdr3_nt: TGCGCCAGCAGCCGATATGGAGCAAACACTGAAGCTTTCTTT
cdr3_aa: CASSRYGANTEAFF

v_call: TRBV6-5
d_call: .
cdr3_length: 14
clone_size: .
j_call: TRBJ2-1
cdr3_nt: TGTGCCAGCAGTGTCGGGAATCCTCGGGGGGAGCAGTTCTTC
cdr3_aa: CASSVGNPRGEQFF

v_call: TRBV5-4
d_call: .
cdr3_length: 12
clone_size: .
j_call: TRBJ2-1
cdr3_nt: TGTGCCAGCAGCTTGGATAGGGGGGAGCAGTTCTTC
cdr3_aa: CASSLDRGEQFF

v_call: TRBV28
d_call: .
cdr3_length: 14
clone_size: .
j_call: TRBJ2-7
cdr3_nt: TGTGCCAGCAGTTTATTTGGACAGCTCTACGAGCAGTACTTC
cdr3_aa: CASSLFGQLYEQYF

v_call: TRBV25-1
d_call: .
cdr3_length: 13
clone_size: .
j_call: TRBJ2-5
cdr3_nt: TGTGCCAGCGGATCAGGGATGGGAGAGACCCAGTACTTC
cdr3_aa: CASGSGMGETQYF

v_call: TRBV5-1
d_call: .
cdr3_length: 14
clone_size: .
j_call: TRBJ1-4
cdr3_nt: TGCGCCAGCAGCTTGACGGGGGGAGTTGAAAAACTGTTTTTT
cdr3_aa: CASSLTGGVEKLFF

v_call: TRBV6-6
d_call: TRBD1
cdr3_length: 16
clone_size: .
j_call: TRBJ2-5
cdr3_nt: TGTGCCAGCAGTTACGAAGCCGGGACAGGGGGAAGGGAGCAGTACTTC
cdr3_aa: CASSYEAGTGGREQYF

v_call: TRBV19
d_call: .
cdr3_length: 16
clone_size: .
j_call: TRBJ1-4
cdr3_nt: TGTGCCAGTAGTAGAGGGACGCAGTCAACTAATGAAAAACTGTTTTTT
cdr3_aa: CASSRGTQSTNEKLFF

v_call: TRBV2
d_call: .
cdr3_length: 12
clone_size: once
j_call: TRBJ2-7
cdr3_nt: TGTGCCAGCAGGCCTCAGAGCTACGAGCAGTACTTC
cdr3_aa: CASRPQSYEQYF

v_call: TRBV11-2
d_call: .
cdr3_length: 14
clone_size: few
j_call: TRBJ1-1
cdr3_nt: TGTGCCAGCAAAGGTTGGGGAGGGAACACTGAAGCTTTCTTT
cdr3_aa: CASKGWGGNTEAFF

v_call: TRBV7-9
d_call: .
cdr3_length: 11
clone_size: .
j_call: TRBJ2-1
cdr3_nt: TGTGCCAGCAGCTCAGTAGGGGAGCAGTTCTTC
cdr3_aa: CASSSVGEQFF

v_call: TRBV5-1
d_call: TRBD1
cdr3_length: 14
clone_size: .
j_call: TRBJ1-1
cdr3_nt: TGCGCCAGCACTCAGGGACAGGGGAGCGGTGAAGCTTTCTTT
cdr3_aa: CASTQGQGSGEAFF